This T cell receptor (beta chain) emerged from a study of blood T cell repertoires in COVID-19. Study information: Researchers got acute and convalescent COVID-19 samples from the United States, Italy and Spain. PBMCs, B-cell-depleted T cells, or T cells were the source of the cDNA or gDNA that made up the material.

TCRdb's copy holds only in-frame clones and misses some; the assay was immunoSEQ multiplex PCR. Of 500,000 to 600,000 clones in the sample, less than 90% were seen once. This clone was counted a single time. The identical CDR3 is also encoded by other nucleotide sequences in the sample. Specimen: peripheral blood. The receptor was derived from a woman aged 45-60 years with COVID-19, enrolled during active disease.

In DNA, the CDR3 is TGTGCTAGTGGTTTGCAGGGGAGCTACACCTTC. Translation gives CASGLQGSYTF. This chain connects TRBV12-5 to TRBJ1-2; TRBD1 is a possible D gene (6 bases). This CDR3 has 11 residues. Trimming left V 2 bases short and J 9 bases short, with 7 bases between. CDR1 and CDR2 from the germline V gene are LGHNT and FRNRAP.